This TCR beta chain appears in the sequencing data of a study of blood T cell repertoires in COVID-19. The germline V gene encodes CDR1 SGHDN and CDR2 FVKESK. The junction had 13 bases not matched to a gene; V was cut back by 0 bases and J by 7 bases. The CDR3 extends over 18 amino acids. Produced via immunoSEQ multiplex PCR; TCRdb's table is partial and in-frame only. The sample has roughly 250,000 clones; less than 90% are singletons. The source of this sequence is a man aged 55 to 70 who had recovered from COVID-19. The source material was peripheral blood. The chain is built from TRBV14 and TRBJ1-2; 11 positions agree with TRBD1. CDR3 DNA sequence: TGTGCCAGCAGCCAAGATCTATTTGGATGGACAGGGGGCTCTGGCTACACCTTC. It encodes CASSQDLFGWTGGSGYTF.